The entry below gives a single TCR beta chain sequence along with its context. The antigen is undetermined. This table comes from immunoSEQ multiplex PCR, and its TCRdb copy is limited to in-frame clones, with some not included. The repertoire holds roughly 4,100 clones, with about 79% as singletons. Per germline, CDR1 MDHEN and CDR2 SYDVKM. The CDR3 runs 14 residues. V lost 7 bases to trimming and J lost 4 bases, with 16 bases between them. The data were obtained in a study of T cell repertoires in ileal Crohn's disease. At the level of the study: About half received postoperative treatment, 10 to 11 with thiopurines and around 18 anti-TNF. Overall study results and limits: Mucosal expansions were suggested to be mainly CD8 T cells. Clonal expansions were more frequent in active smokers than non-smokers at surgery.

The chain carries TRBV28 and TRBJ1-2; TRBD1 might be the D (5 bases). The specimen sequenced was ileal tissue. This sequence was found in an adult with Crohn's disease. CDR3 in amino acids: CASTPSRGGYGYTF. For the CDR3, the DNA is TGTGCCAGCACCCCATCACGGGGGGGCTATGGCTACACCTTC.